The rows below give T cell receptor beta chains drawn from one sample of a study of T cells in narcolepsy. This table comes from immunoSEQ multiplex PCR, and its TCRdb copy is limited to in-frame clones, with some not included. This sample has 25,000 or so clones, with approximately 80% found just once. The sequenced sample was CD45RA- memory CD4+ T cells from PBMCs. The receptors stem from a human donor with narcolepsy. CDR3s include the opening cysteine and the closing phenylalanine or tryptophan. Each record gives: D gene, clone size, V gene, J gene, CDR3 length, CDR3 protein, CDR3 DNA. D genes are given only for firm matches. Size is omitted from some rows. Given values are once, few, many or a class for expanded clones.

D: TRBD2
size: .
V: TRBV9
J: TRBJ2-7
length: 16
CDR3: CASSVGLAGLGYEQYF
DNA: TGTGCCAGCAGCGTAGGGCTAGCGGGGCTCGGGTACGAGCAGTACTTC

D: TRBD2
size: .
V: TRBV6-6
J: TRBJ2-2
length: 14
CDR3: CASRTSANTGELFF
DNA: TGTGCCAGCAGGACTAGCGCAAACACCGGGGAGCTGTTTTTT

D: .
size: .
V: TRBV14
J: TRBJ1-2
length: 18
CDR3: CASSQEGPRLLGVYGYTF
DNA: TGTGCCAGCAGCCAAGAAGGACCGCGGCTCCTAGGGGTCTATGGCTACACCTTC

D: TRBD1
size: .
V: TRBV10-3
J: TRBJ1-1
length: 16
CDR3: CAISGGTGGPNTEAFF
DNA: TGTGCCATCAGTGGTGGGACAGGGGGGCCGAACACTGAAGCTTTCTTT

D: .
size: few
V: TRBV10-1
J: TRBJ2-5
length: 13
CDR3: CASSGQYQETQYF
DNA: TGCGCCAGCAGTGGACAATACCAAGAGACCCAGTACTTC

D: .
size: once
V: TRBV15
J: TRBJ2-4
length: 15
CDR3: CATSSTTPAKNIQYF
DNA: TGTGCCACCAGCAGTACGACTCCAGCCAAAAACATTCAGTACTTC

D: TRBD1
size: .
V: TRBV5-1
J: TRBJ1-1
length: 13
CDR3: CASSLGTGGEAFF
DNA: TGCGCCAGCAGCCTAGGGACAGGGGGTGAAGCTTTCTTT

D: .
size: .
V: TRBV5-1
J: TRBJ2-1
length: 14
CDR3: CASSLSGYSNEQFF
DNA: TGCGCCAGCAGCTTGTCAGGCTACTCGAATGAGCAGTTCTTC

D: .
size: .
V: TRBV6-5
J: TRBJ2-7
length: 16
CDR3: CASSSSRLGPSYEQYF
DNA: TGTGCCAGCAGTTCCTCTCGACTAGGCCCCTCCTACGAGCAGTACTTC

D: TRBD2
size: .
V: TRBV5-4
J: TRBJ2-3
length: 13
CDR3: CASSFPLAGTQYF
DNA: TGTGCCAGCAGCTTCCCACTAGCGGGGACGCAGTATTTT

D: TRBD1
size: .
V: TRBV19
J: TRBJ1-1
length: 13
CDR3: CASSIQGGTEAFF
DNA: TGTGCCAGTAGTATTCAGGGGGGCACTGAAGCTTTCTTT

D: TRBD1
size: .
V: TRBV18
J: TRBJ2-7
length: 17
CDR3: CASSPWTGARGAHEQYF
DNA: TGTGCCAGCTCACCCTGGACAGGGGCACGGGGGGCCCACGAGCAGTACTTC

D: .
size: .
V: TRBV30
J: TRBJ1-3
length: 15
CDR3: CAWSVQSGPGNTIYF
DNA: TGTGCCTGGAGTGTACAATCAGGGCCTGGAAACACCATATATTTT

D: .
size: few
V: TRBV10-3
J: TRBJ1-1
length: 13
CDR3: CAITKTAATEAFF
DNA: TGTGCCATCACCAAAACCGCTGCCACTGAAGCTTTCTTT

D: .
size: .
V: TRBV5-4
J: TRBJ1-2
length: 14
CDR3: CASSLWPANYGYTF
DNA: TGTGCCAGCAGCTTGTGGCCGGCCAACTATGGCTACACCTTC

D: .
size: once
V: TRBV19
J: TRBJ1-2
length: 14
CDR3: CASSPGFLNYGYTF
DNA: TGTGCCAGTAGTCCGGGTTTCTTAAACTATGGCTACACCTTC

D: TRBD1
size: .
V: TRBV7-9
J: TRBJ1-6
length: 12
CDR3: CASSILQGSLHF
DNA: TGTGCCAGCAGCATACTACAGGGGTCCCTCCACTTT

D: .
size: .
V: TRBV4-1
J: TRBJ1-4
length: 16
CDR3: CASSQDRGNRNEKLFF
DNA: TGCGCCAGCAGCCAAGATCGAGGGAACCGTAATGAAAAACTGTTTTTT

D: .
size: .
V: TRBV11-2
J: TRBJ2-5
length: 13
CDR3: CASSLQYQETQYF
DNA: TGTGCCAGCAGCTTACAGTACCAAGAGACCCAGTACTTC

D: .
size: few
V: TRBV11-2
J: TRBJ1-6
length: 16
CDR3: CASSLDLGARGSPLHF
DNA: TGTGCCAGCAGCTTAGATTTGGGGGCTAGGGGGTCACCCCTCCACTTT

D: .
size: once
V: TRBV6-1
J: TRBJ1-1
length: 13
CDR3: CASSRQANTEAFF
DNA: TGTGCCAGCTCCAGGCAGGCGAACACTGAAGCTTTCTTT

D: TRBD1
size: .
V: TRBV7-9
J: TRBJ2-2
length: 15
CDR3: CASRQDRGSFGELFF
DNA: TGTGCCAGCAGACAGGACAGGGGCAGCTTCGGGGAGCTGTTTTTT

D: TRBD1
size: few
V: TRBV6-5
J: TRBJ2-7
length: 15
CDR3: CASSYRDRASYEQYF
DNA: TGTGCCAGCAGTTACAGGGACAGGGCCTCCTACGAGCAGTACTTC

D: .
size: .
V: TRBV6-1
J: TRBJ2-7
length: 14
CDR3: CASSEWQGRYEQYF
DNA: TGTGCCAGCAGTGAATGGCAGGGTCGGTACGAGCAGTACTTC

D: .
size: .
V: TRBV5-1
J: TRBJ2-5
length: 13
CDR3: CASSFVYQETQYF
DNA: TGCGCCAGCAGCTTTGTGTACCAAGAGACCCAGTACTTC

D: TRBD2
size: few
V: TRBV7-9
J: TRBJ2-3
length: 17
CDR3: CASSLDSGGPSTDTQYF
DNA: TGTGCCAGCAGCTTGGATAGCGGGGGCCCTAGCACAGATACGCAGTATTTT

D: TRBD1
size: once
V: TRBV7-4
J: TRBJ2-7
length: 15
CDR3: CASSSDRDRSYEQYF
DNA: TGTGCCAGCAGCTCAGACCGGGACAGGTCCTACGAGCAGTACTTC

D: TRBD1
size: .
V: TRBV7-7
J: TRBJ2-7
length: 14
CDR3: CASSPSGGFYEQYF
DNA: TGTGCCAGCAGCCCTTCAGGGGGCTTTTACGAGCAGTACTTC

D: TRBD1
size: .
V: TRBV4-1
J: TRBJ2-1
length: 15
CDR3: CASRRTGAWDNEQFF
DNA: TGCGCCAGCAGACGTACAGGGGCCTGGGACAATGAGCAGTTCTTC

D: TRBD2
size: .
V: TRBV18
J: TRBJ2-3
length: 15
CDR3: CASSQGLEGTDTQYF
DNA: TGTGCCAGCTCACAGGGACTAGAGGGCACAGATACGCAGTATTTT

D: .
size: .
V: TRBV21-1
J: TRBJ1-5
length: 16
CDR3: CASSKSATGLRQPQHF
DNA: TGTGCCAGCAGCAAATCCGCAACAGGGCTCAGGCAGCCCCAGCATTTT

D: TRBD1
size: once
V: TRBV6-1
J: TRBJ1-2
length: 15
CDR3: CASRTVQGADYGYTF
DNA: TGTGCCAGCAGAACCGTCCAGGGGGCGGACTATGGCTACACCTTC

D: TRBD1
size: .
V: TRBV2
J: TRBJ1-4
length: 15
CDR3: CASSERAQGSEKLFF
DNA: TGTGCCAGCAGTGAGCGGGCACAGGGGTCTGAAAAACTGTTTTTT

D: TRBD1
size: .
V: TRBV6-5
J: TRBJ2-5
length: 15
CDR3: CASSDRVSGKETQYF
DNA: TGTGCCAGCAGCGACAGGGTATCGGGAAAAGAGACCCAGTACTTC

D: .
size: few
V: TRBV7-7
J: TRBJ2-5
length: 15
CDR3: CASSSDSRVGETQYF
DNA: TGTGCCAGCAGCTCAGACTCGAGGGTTGGGGAGACCCAGTACTTC

D: .
size: once
V: TRBV5-1
J: TRBJ2-7
length: 14
CDR3: CASSLEAGTYEQYF
DNA: TGCGCCAGCAGCTTGGAGGCAGGGACCTACGAGCAGTACTTC

D: TRBD2
size: .
V: TRBV19
J: TRBJ2-5
length: 17
CDR3: CASKSGTSGGYQETQYF
DNA: TGTGCCAGCAAATCCGGGACTAGCGGGGGGTACCAAGAGACCCAGTACTTC

D: TRBD2
size: .
V: TRBV29-1
J: TRBJ2-2
length: 14
CDR3: CSVRKRGDTGELFF
DNA: TGCAGCGTCAGGAAGCGGGGAGACACCGGGGAGCTGTTTTTT

D: TRBD2
size: .
V: TRBV6-5
J: TRBJ2-5
length: 13
CDR3: CASTTSGLKTQYF
DNA: TGTGCCAGCACAACTAGCGGCCTGAAGACCCAGTACTTC

D: TRBD2
size: .
V: TRBV6-1
J: TRBJ2-1
length: 17
CDR3: CASSGRFGGSSYNEQFF
DNA: TGTGCCAGCAGTGGCCGATTTGGCGGGAGCTCCTACAATGAGCAGTTCTTC

D: .
size: .
V: TRBV5-4
J: TRBJ1-2
length: 16
CDR3: CASSFVAGAGGYGYTF
DNA: TGTGCCAGCAGCTTTGTAGCGGGGGCGGGAGGGTATGGCTACACCTTC

D: .
size: few
V: TRBV4-1
J: TRBJ2-2
length: 16
CDR3: CASSQNWGANTGELFF
DNA: TGCGCCAGCAGCCAAAATTGGGGGGCCAACACCGGGGAGCTGTTTTTT

D: TRBD1
size: .
V: TRBV5-4
J: TRBJ1-1
length: 13
CDR3: CASSSRTGTEAFF
DNA: TGTGCCAGCAGTTCACGGACAGGGACTGAAGCTTTCTTT

D: .
size: few
V: TRBV2
J: TRBJ1-2
length: 16
CDR3: CASSEALGEGGEHYTF
DNA: TGTGCCAGCAGTGAAGCCCTAGGAGAGGGAGGGGAACACTACACCTTC

D: TRBD1
size: .
V: TRBV6-1
J: TRBJ1-1
length: 14
CDR3: CASSVTGASTEAFF
DNA: TGTGCCAGCAGTGTAACAGGGGCTAGCACTGAAGCTTTCTTT

D: TRBD1
size: few
V: TRBV29-1
J: TRBJ2-5
length: 15
CDR3: CSVHGTAVEGETQYF
DNA: TGCAGCGTCCACGGGACAGCGGTCGAGGGGGAGACCCAGTACTTC

D: .
size: .
V: TRBV21-1
J: TRBJ2-7
length: 14
CDR3: CASSKGGRDYEQYF
DNA: TGTGCCAGCAGCAAAGGTGGCAGGGACTACGAGCAGTACTTC

D: TRBD1
size: .
V: TRBV30
J: TRBJ1-6
length: 16
CDR3: CAWTADRTGGNSPLHF
DNA: TGTGCCTGGACCGCCGACCGCACAGGGGGGAATTCACCCCTCCACTTT

D: TRBD1
size: .
V: TRBV9
J: TRBJ1-6
length: 16
CDR3: CASSVGFTGGRSPLHF
DNA: TGTGCCAGCAGCGTCGGGTTTACAGGGGGTAGATCACCCCTCCACTTT

D: .
size: .
V: TRBV7-9
J: TRBJ2-3
length: 14
CDR3: CASSSSLTRDTQYF
DNA: TGTGCCAGCAGCTCGTCCCTCACTAGAGATACGCAGTATTTT

D: TRBD1
size: .
V: TRBV4-2
J: TRBJ2-2
length: 16
CDR3: CASSQDPDRGTGELFF
DNA: TGTGCCAGCAGCCAAGACCCTGACAGGGGCACCGGGGAGCTGTTTTTT

D: TRBD1
size: .
V: TRBV30
J: TRBJ2-7
length: 11
CDR3: CAWSVGQVQYF
DNA: TGTGCCTGGAGTGTAGGACAGGTCCAGTACTTC

D: .
size: .
V: TRBV4-2
J: TRBJ1-1
length: 14
CDR3: CASSQWSGSPEAFF
DNA: TGTGCCAGCAGCCAATGGAGTGGATCCCCTGAAGCTTTCTTT